This TCR beta chain was sequenced for a study of T-cell memory formation after mild COVID-19. In the case of this clonotype: Its antigen remains unknown.

Trimming removed 5 bases at V and 0 bases at J, with 13 bases between. The CDR3 is 15 residues long. Germline V CDR1 and CDR2: SGHVS, FNYEAQ. Study observations and caveats: While clones contracting from day 15 to 85 were balanced between CD4 and CD8, later expanders leaned CD4+.

TCRdb recomputed calls from the 5' RACE reads with MiXCR, one row per CDR3 protein. Of around 500,000 distinct CDR3 sequences in the sample, 15% to 20% were seen once. The genes are TRBV7-6 and TRBJ2-5, with D uncertain. Sequenced: PBMCs or a T cell subset sorted from them (not recorded which). This TCR was sampled from an adult woman who had mild COVID-19 (a few samples of this study predate the infection). Cell type and time point are not known. The CDR3 is CASSPRTAYQETQYF. The CDR3 region has the DNA TGTGCCAGCAGCCCACGGACGGCGTACCAAGAGACCCAGTACTTC. Full variable domain (remainder filled in from reference TRBV7-6 and TRBJ2-5): GAGVSQSPRYKVTKRGQDVALRCDPISGHVSLYWYRQALGQGPEFLTYFNYEAQQDKSGLPNDRFSAERPEGSISTLTIQRTEQRDSAMYRCASSPRTAYQETQYFGPGTRLLVL.